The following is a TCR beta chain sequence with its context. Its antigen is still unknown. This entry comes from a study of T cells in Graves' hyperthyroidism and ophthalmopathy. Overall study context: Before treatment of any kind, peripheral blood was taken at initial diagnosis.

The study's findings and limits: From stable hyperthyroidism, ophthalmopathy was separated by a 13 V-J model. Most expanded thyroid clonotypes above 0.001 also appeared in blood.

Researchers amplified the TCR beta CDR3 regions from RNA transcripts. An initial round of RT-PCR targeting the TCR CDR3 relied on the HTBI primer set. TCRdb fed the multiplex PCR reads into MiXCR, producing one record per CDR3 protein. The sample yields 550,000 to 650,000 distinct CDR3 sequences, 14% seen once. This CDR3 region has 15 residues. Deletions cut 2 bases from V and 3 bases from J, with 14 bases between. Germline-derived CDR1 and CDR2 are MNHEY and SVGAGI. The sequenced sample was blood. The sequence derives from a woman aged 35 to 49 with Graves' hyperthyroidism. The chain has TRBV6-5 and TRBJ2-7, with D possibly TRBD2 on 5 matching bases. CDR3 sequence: CASSYVEGRYYEQYF. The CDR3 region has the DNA TGTGCCAGCAGTTACGTTGAGGGTCGGTACTACGAGCAGTACTTC.